This T cell receptor beta chain comes out of a study of control samples from healthy donors and cancer patients. The CDR3 length is 14 residues. The germline CDR1 and CDR2 sequences are SGHAT and FQNNGV. Trimming cost V 2 bases and J 4 bases, with 11 bases left between them. Sequencing used immunoSEQ multiplex PCR; TCRdb keeps in-frame clones, though not all of them. Of about 190,000 clones listed, about 90% are singletons. The chain joins TRBV11-2 to TRBJ1-1; no clear D. The sequence derives from a man aged 25 to 40 in good health. Material for sequencing was blood. The DNA for the CDR3 is TGTGCCAGCAGCTTAATAGTCGGCGGCACTGAAGCTTTCTTT. This encodes CASSLIVGGTEAFF.